Below, 19 T cell receptor beta chains from the same sample are listed, as sequenced in a study of blood T cells in healthy people across ages. A second PCR, run for roughly 7 to 11 cycles, used a sample-barcoded 5' primer plus a J-beta primer mix. TCRdb fed the 5' RACE reads into MiXCR, producing one record per CDR3 protein. The table lists roughly 640,000 distinct CDR3 sequences, 25% to 30% of them singletons. Sequencing input: blood. These receptor sequences come from a woman aged 80 or over in good health.

As to this clonotype: Possible read error: a much larger clone is one base away. This chain links TRBV28 with TRBJ2-1; perhaps TRBD2 as D (7 bases). Per germline, CDR1 MDHEN and CDR2 SYDVKM. CDR3 length: 15 amino acids. The CDR3 bases are TGTGCCAGCACCCTTGGCGGGGGCCCCTACAGTGAGCAGTTCTTC. Residues: CASTLGGGPYSEQFF.

The rearrangement links TRBV5-1 to TRBJ2-5; D is possibly TRBD2 (5 bases). V was cut by 3 bases and J by 5 bases, with 14 bases left in between. The length of the CDR3 is 14 residues. Germline V gene sequence: CDR1 SGHRS, CDR2 YFSETQ. The CDR3 is CASSYGSREETQYF. The CDR3 DNA is TGCGCCAGCAGCTACGGATCAAGGGAGGAGACCCAGTACTTC.

As for this clonotype: Just one base apart from a much larger clone, this may be a read error. The DNA for the CDR3 is TGTGCCAGCAGCTTAGAGCCCTCGGGGGCGGGGGCAACTAATGGAAAACTGTTTTTT. Amino acids: CASSLEPSGAGATNGKLFF. The V and J genes are TRBV7-2 and TRBJ1-4; possibly TRBD1 for D (6 bases). Germline CDR1 is SGHTA and CDR2 is FQGNSA. This CDR3 has 19 amino acids. Variable domain in full (rest from reference TRBV7-2 and TRBJ1-4): GAGVSQSPSNKVTEKGKDVELRCDPISGHTALYWYRQSLGQGLEFLIYFQGNSAPDKSGLPSDRFSAERTGGSVSTLTIQRTQQEDSAVYLCASSLEPSGAGATNGKLFFGSGTQLSVL.

This clonotype was detected ten times or more. The chain's CDR3 is CASSQSQGSNQPQHF. DNA for the CDR3: TGTGCCAGCTCACAATCACAGGGGAGCAATCAGCCCCAGCATTTT. The chain links TRBV18 to TRBJ1-5; 7 bases are shared with TRBD1. This CDR3 has 15 amino acids. The V and J ends lost 4 bases and 1 base, in that order; junction bases with no gene match: 4. Germline V gene data show CDR1 as KGHSH and CDR2 as LQKENI.

The chain uses TRBV28 and TRBJ1-6; TRBD1 matches at 8 bases. The ends lost 3 bases at V and 7 bases at J; junction bases unmatched: 5. Germline CDR1 and CDR2: MDHEN and SYDVKM. The length of the CDR3 is 15 residues. The CDR3: CASSFFGQGNSPLHF. The CDR3 coding sequence is TGTGCCAGCAGTTTTTTTGGACAGGGAAATTCACCCCTCCACTTT.

The genes are TRBV30 and TRBJ1-2; D may be TRBD1 (5 bases). CDR1 and CDR2 (germline): GTSNPN, SVGIG (reference sequence). CDR3 length equals 13 residues. V lost 1 base and J 4 bases, leaving 10 bases between the germline ends. The CDR3 sequence is CAWSAGATYGYTF. In DNA form, the CDR3 reads TGTGCCTGGAGTGCCGGGGCCACCTATGGCTACACCTTC.

This clonotype was seen repeatedly, ten times or more. J is TRBJ2-7 and V is TRBV20-1, with D tentatively TRBD1 (6 bases). Germline loops: CDR1 DFQATT, CDR2 SNEGSKA (reference sequence). The CDR3 covers 12 residues. The germline V and J ends were trimmed by 1 base and 2 bases, with 6 bases remaining between them. The CDR3 nucleotides read TGCAGTGCTAGAGGGGACACCTACGAGCAGTACTTC. It yields the protein CSARGDTYEQYF.

This clonotype was observed a few times. A much larger clone lies one base from this, so it may be a read error. This chain joins TRBV5-6 and TRBJ2-1; D remains unclear. V lost 9 bases to trimming and J lost 9 bases, with 19 bases between them. The germline CDR1 and CDR2 sequences are SGHDT and YYEEEE. The CDR3 consists of 13 residues. CDR3 sequence: CATKGTLQSEQFF. CDR3 DNA sequence: TGTGCCACTAAGGGAACATTACAGAGTGAGCAGTTCTTC. The full variable domain, its missing parts supplied by reference TRBV5-6 and TRBJ2-1, is DAGVTQSPTHLIKTRGQQVTLRCSPKSGHDTVSWYQQALGQGPQFIFQYYEEEERQRGNFPDRFSGHQFPNYSSELNVNALLLGDSALYLCATKGTLQSEQFFGPGTRLTVL.

This clonotype was counted a few times. The V and J genes are TRBV4-1 and TRBJ2-1; D unclear. Germline CDR1 and CDR2: MGHRA and YSYEKL. The CDR3 has 12 amino acids. Trimming stripped 0 bases from V and 12 bases from J, with 9 bases between. DNA for the CDR3: TGCGCCAGCAGCCAAGAGAACTATGGGCAGTTCTTC. As protein: CASSQENYGQFF.

This clonotype showed up many times. The chain joins TRBV27 to TRBJ2-1; 9 nucleotides line up with TRBD1. The CDR3 contains 16 residues. Losses at the gene ends were 2 bases for V and 5 bases for J; bases not matched to a gene: 7. Germline assignment: CDR1 MNHEY and CDR2 SMNVEV (reference sequence). This chain's CDR3 is CASSLTGTGIHNEQFF. CDR3 bases: TGTGCCAGCAGTTTAACCGGGACAGGGATCCACAATGAGCAGTTCTTC.

A note on this clonotype: This could be a read error, since a much larger clone is one nucleotide away. This sequence joins TRBV7-2 and TRBJ2-7; TRBD2 matches at 15 bases. The end of the DNA fits TRBJ2-5 better, so the J call may be wrong. This CDR3 contains 15 residues. Per germline, CDR1 SGHTA and CDR2 FQGNSA. CDR3 coding DNA: TGTGCCAGCAGCCTTCAGGGACTAGCGGGGGGGACCCAGTACTTC. This sequence encodes CASSLQGLAGGTQYF.

The genes are TRBV29-1 and TRBJ2-4, with D perhaps matching TRBD2 (5 bases). The length of the CDR3 is 14 residues. CDR1 is SQVTM, CDR2 ANQGSEA, per germline. V lost 3 bases and J lost 2, with 11 bases in between. The DNA of the CDR3 is TGCAGCGTTGACCCGGCCGGGACCAAAAACATTCAGTACTTC. Residues: CSVDPAGTKNIQYF.

This clonotype has more than one count but fewer than ten. This may be a read error: a much more frequent sequence differs by one nucleotide. V is TRBV6-5 and J is TRBJ2-5, with 12 positions matching TRBD1. The CDR3 runs 17 residues. CDR1 is MNHEY, CDR2 SVGAGI, per germline. V trimming: 3 bases; J trimming: 11 bases; junction bases outside the gene matches: 16. The CDR3: CASSYYYPGQGAYEQYF. DNA of the CDR3: TGTGCCAGCAGTTATTATTACCCGGGACAGGGGGCCTATGAGCAGTACTTC.

J is TRBJ1-2 and V is TRBV3-1, with D unclear. Trimming removed 4 bases from V and 0 bases from J, with 9 bases in between. CDR1 and CDR2 (germline): LGHDT, YNNKEL (reference sequence). This CDR3 is built from 14 residues. The CDR3, as DNA: TGTGCCAGCAGCCGAGGGCATACTAACTATGGCTACACCTTC. Its protein is CASSRGHTNYGYTF.

This clonotype was observed a few times. The chain carries TRBV12-5 and TRBJ2-1; 7 nucleotides agree with TRBD2. Germline V lookup: CDR1 LGHNT, CDR2 FRNRAP. The V gene end was trimmed by 7 bases and the J gene end by 10 bases; junction bases not matched to a gene: 7. The CDR3 consists of 12 residues. The CDR3 protein is CASALQLAEQFF. In DNA, the CDR3 is TGTGCTAGTGCCCTCCAACTAGCGGAGCAGTTCTTC.

Comment on this clonotype: Being one base from a much bigger clone, this may be a read error. The V call is TRBV20-1, the J call TRBJ1-5, with a possible D match to TRBD1 (5 bases). V was pared by 4 bases and J by 2 bases, with 15 bases between. CDR1 and CDR2 from the germline V gene are DFQATT and SNEGSKA (reference sequence). CDR3 length: 15 amino acids. The CDR3 sequence: CSANPGGGGNQPQHF. CDR3 bases: TGCAGTGCTAACCCTGGGGGTGGCGGCAATCAGCCCCAGCATTTT.

The gene calls are TRBV6-2 or TRBV6-3 and TRBJ1-5; D call uncertain. The CDR3 runs to 15 residues. Trimming stripped 6 bases from V and 0 bases from J, with 12 bases between. Germline values: CDR1 MNHEY, CDR2 SVGEGT. For the CDR3, the DNA is TGTGCCAGCAGCCGCCGGTCCTATAGCAATCAGCCCCAGCATTTT. Protein product: CASSRRSYSNQPQHF.

This clonotype was observed at least ten times. The V and J genes are TRBV5-1 and TRBJ2-1; 11 nucleotides line up with TRBD2. Per the germline V gene, CDR1 is SGHRS and CDR2 is YFSETQ. J was trimmed by 5 bases and V by 4 bases; bases with no gene match: 5. The CDR3 length is 15 residues. The CDR3 here is CASSRGLAVNNEQFF. Here the CDR3 DNA reads TGCGCCAGCAGCAGGGGACTAGCGGTTAACAATGAGCAGTTCTTC.

The chain has TRBV12-3 or TRBV12-4 and TRBJ2-3; the D gene is possibly TRBD2 (5 bases). CDR3 length equals 15 residues. V shed 2 bases and J shed 4 bases, with 13 bases lying between them. The CDR3 protein is CASSLSGARADTQYF. The CDR3 DNA sequence: TGTGCCAGCAGTTTAAGCGGAGCTAGAGCAGATACGCAGTATTTT.